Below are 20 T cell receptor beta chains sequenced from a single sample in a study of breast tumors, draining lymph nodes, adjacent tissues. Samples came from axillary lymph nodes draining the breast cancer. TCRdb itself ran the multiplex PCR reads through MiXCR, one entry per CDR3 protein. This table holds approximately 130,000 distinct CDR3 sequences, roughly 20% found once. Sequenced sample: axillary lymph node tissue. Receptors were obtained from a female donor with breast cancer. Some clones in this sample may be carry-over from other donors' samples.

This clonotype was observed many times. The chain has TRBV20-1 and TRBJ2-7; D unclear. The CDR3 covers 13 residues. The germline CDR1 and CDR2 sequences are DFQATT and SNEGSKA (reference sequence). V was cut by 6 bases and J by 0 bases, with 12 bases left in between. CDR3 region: CSALDTNSYEQYF. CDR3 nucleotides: TGCAGTGCCCTTGACACCAACTCCTACGAGCAGTACTTC.

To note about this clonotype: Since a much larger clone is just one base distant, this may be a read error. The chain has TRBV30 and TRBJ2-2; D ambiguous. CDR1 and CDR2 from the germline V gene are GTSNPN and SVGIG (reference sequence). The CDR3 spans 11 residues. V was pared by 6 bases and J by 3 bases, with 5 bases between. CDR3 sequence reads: CACMDTGELFF. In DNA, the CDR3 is TGTGCCTGTATGGACACCGGGGAGCTGTTTTTT.

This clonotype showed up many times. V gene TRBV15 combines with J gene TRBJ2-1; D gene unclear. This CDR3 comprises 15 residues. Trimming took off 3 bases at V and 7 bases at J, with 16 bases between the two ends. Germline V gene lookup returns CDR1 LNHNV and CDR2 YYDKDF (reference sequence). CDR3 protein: CATSSPRGLVNEQFF. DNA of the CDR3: TGTGCCACCAGCAGCCCACGTGGGTTGGTGAATGAGCAGTTCTTC. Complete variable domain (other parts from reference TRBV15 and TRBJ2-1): DAMVIQNPRYQVTQFGKPVTLSCSQTLNHNVMYWYQQKSSQAPKLLFHYYDKDFNNEADTPDNFQSRRPNTSFCFLDIRSPGLGDTAMYLCATSSPRGLVNEQFFGPGTRLTVL.

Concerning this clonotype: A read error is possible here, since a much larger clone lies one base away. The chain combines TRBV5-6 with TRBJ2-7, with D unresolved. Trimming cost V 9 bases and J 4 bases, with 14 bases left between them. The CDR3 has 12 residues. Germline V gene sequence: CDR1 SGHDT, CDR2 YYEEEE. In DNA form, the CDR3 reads TGTGCCATCACTAACCGGCGGTACGAGCAGTACTTC. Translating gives CAITNRRYEQYF.

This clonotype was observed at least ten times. Here the CDR3 DNA reads TGTGCCAGTAGTATAACCATGGATACGCAGTATTTT. Translating gives CASSITMDTQYF. This sequence joins TRBV19 and TRBJ2-3; D unclear. The CDR3 is made up of 12 amino acids. The germline CDR1 and CDR2 sequences are LNHDA and SQIVND (reference sequence). The ends were cut back, 2 bases at V and 6 bases at J, with 6 bases in the middle.

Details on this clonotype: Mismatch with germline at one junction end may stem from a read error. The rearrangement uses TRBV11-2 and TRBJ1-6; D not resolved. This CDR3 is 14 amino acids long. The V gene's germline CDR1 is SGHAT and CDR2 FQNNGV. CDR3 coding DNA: TGTGCCAGCACCCCCTCATACTGGGATTCACCCCTTCACTTT. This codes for CASTPSYWDSPLHF.

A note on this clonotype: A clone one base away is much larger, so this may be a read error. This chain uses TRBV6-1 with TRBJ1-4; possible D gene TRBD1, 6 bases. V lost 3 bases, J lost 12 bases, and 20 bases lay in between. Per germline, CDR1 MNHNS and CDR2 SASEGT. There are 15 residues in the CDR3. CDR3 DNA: TGTGCCAGCAGTGAGATTACAGGGATCGTGGAAGAACTGTTTTTT. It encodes CASSEITGIVEELFF.

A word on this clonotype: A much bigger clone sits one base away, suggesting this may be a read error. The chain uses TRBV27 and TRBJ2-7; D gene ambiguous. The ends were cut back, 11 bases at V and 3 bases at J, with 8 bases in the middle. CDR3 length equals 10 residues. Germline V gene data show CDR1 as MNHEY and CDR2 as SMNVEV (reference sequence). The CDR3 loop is CAAVNYEQYF. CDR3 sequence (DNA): TGTGCCGCAGTGAACTACGAGCAGTACTTC.

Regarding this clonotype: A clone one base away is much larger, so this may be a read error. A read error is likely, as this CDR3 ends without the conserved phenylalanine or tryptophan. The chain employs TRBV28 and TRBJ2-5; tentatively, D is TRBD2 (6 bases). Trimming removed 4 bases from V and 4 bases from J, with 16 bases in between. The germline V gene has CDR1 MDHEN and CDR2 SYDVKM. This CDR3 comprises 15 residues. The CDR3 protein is CASSSPGGTGETQYS. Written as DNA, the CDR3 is TGTGCCAGCAGTTCCCCCGGCGGGACCGGAGAGACCCAGTACTCC.

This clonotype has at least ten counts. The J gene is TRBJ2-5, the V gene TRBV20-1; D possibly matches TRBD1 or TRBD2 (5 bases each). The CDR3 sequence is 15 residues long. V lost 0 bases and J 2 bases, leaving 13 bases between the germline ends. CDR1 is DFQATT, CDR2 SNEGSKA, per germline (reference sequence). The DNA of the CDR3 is TGCAGTGCTAGAGATGGGGGAGAGGTACAAGAGACCCAGTACTTC. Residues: CSARDGGEVQETQYF.

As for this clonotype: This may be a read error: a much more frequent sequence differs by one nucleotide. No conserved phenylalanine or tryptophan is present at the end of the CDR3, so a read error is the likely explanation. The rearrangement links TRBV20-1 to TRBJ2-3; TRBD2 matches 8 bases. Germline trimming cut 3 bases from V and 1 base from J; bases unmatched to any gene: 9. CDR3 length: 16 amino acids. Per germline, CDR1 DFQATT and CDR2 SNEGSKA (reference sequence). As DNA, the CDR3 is TGCAGTGCTAGGGGCCCGGGCGGGAGGCGCACAGATACGCAGTATTCT. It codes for CSARGPGGRRTDTQYS.

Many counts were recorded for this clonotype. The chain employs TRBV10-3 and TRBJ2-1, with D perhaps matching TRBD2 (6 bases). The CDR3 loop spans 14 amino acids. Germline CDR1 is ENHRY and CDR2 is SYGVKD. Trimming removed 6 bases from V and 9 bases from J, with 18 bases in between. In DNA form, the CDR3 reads TGTGCCATCAGGGGGGACTCCCTCTACTCTGAGCAGTTCTTC. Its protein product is CAIRGDSLYSEQFF.

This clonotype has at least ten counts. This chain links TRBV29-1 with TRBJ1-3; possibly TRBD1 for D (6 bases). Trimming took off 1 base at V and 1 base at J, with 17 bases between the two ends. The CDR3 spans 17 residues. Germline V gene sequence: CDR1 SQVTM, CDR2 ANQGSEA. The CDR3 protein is CSVEGIGRGGSGNTIYF. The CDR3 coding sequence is TGCAGCGTTGAAGGGATCGGCAGGGGAGGGTCTGGAAACACCATATATTTT.

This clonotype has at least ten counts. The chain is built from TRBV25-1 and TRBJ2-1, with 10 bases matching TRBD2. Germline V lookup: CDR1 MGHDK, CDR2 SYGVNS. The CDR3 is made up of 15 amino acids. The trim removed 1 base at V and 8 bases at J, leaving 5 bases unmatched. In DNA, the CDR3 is TGTGCCAGCAGTGAATGGAGCGGGAGGGAAGATGAGCAGTTCTTC. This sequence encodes CASSEWSGREDEQFF.

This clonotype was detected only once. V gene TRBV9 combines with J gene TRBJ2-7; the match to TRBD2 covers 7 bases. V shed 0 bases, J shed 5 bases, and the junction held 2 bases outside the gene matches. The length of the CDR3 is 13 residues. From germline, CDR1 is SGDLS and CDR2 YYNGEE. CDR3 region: CASSVGGGDEQYF. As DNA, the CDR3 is TGTGCCAGCAGCGTAGGGGGGGGTGACGAGCAGTACTTC.

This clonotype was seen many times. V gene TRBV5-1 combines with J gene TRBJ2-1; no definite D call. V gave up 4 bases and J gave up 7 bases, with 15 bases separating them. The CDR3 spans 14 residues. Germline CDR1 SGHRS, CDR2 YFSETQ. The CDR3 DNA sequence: TGCGCCAGCAGCCCAACCCCGGACGTTAATGAGCAGTTCTTC. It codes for CASSPTPDVNEQFF.

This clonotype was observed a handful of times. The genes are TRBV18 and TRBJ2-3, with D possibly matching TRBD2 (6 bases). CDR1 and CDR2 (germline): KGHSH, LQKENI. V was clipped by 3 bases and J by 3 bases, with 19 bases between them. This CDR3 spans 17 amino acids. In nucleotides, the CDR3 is TGTGCCAGCTCACCGGGGGGTATGCGGAAGGGGACAGATACGCAGTATTTT. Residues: CASSPGGMRKGTDTQYF.

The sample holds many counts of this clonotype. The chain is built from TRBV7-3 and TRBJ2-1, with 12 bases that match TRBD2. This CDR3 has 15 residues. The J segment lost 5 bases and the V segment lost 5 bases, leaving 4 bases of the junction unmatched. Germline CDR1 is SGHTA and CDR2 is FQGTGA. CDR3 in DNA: TGTGCCAGCAGCGTTCTAGCGGGAGGGCACAATGAGCAGTTCTTC. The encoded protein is CASSVLAGGHNEQFF.

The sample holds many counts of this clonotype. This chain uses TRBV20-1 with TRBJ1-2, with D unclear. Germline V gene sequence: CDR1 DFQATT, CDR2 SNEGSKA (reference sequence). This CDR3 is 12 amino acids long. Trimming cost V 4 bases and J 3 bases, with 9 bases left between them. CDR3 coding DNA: TGCAGTGCTAAAAGGGTCCACTATGGCTACACCTTC. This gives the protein CSAKRVHYGYTF.

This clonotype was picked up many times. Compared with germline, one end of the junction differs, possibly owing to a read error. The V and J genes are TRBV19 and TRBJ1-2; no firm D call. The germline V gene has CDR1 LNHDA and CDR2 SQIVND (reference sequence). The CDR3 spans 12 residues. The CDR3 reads CASRIGNYGYTF. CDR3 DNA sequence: TGTGCCAGTAGAATAGGGAACTATGGCTACACCTTC.